The entry below gives a single T cell receptor (beta chain) sequence along with its context. This clonotype came up a few times. The specificity of this receptor is unknown. Qualities for individual bases were not recorded, and no much larger clone is one base off. Taken from cysteine to phenylalanine, the CDR3 has 17 residues. Just the 51-base CDR3 DNA is kept, in frame starting at base 1. At the junction V is shortened by 0 bases and J by 0 bases; bases outside the gene matches: 6. Looking up the germline V gene yields CDR1 SGHRS and CDR2 YFSETQ. The data derive from a study of tumor and adjacent non-tumor tissue in lung cancer (dated by TCRdb to between 2017 and 2018). Study-level background: Patients with adenocarcinoma (12), squamous cell carcinoma (2) and small cell lung cancer (1) were included in the cohort. Among the 15 or so patients, ages ranged from roughly 30 to 85 years, approximately ten were men and 5 were women, and disease was TNM stage I to III. The study compared bulk TCRbeta repertoires from lung tumor tissue and matched distant non-tumor lung tissue of roughly 15 lung cancer patients. In total, sequencing yielded 125,075,908 productive TCRbeta reads, which works out to an average of about 4 million reads per sample. About 30 paired specimens, one tumor and one normal lung sample per patient, were profiled by TCRbeta CDR3 sequencing.

The library was produced with multiplex PCR. Instrument on record: Illumina HiSeq 2500. TCRbeta libraries were constructed through three rounds of nested PCR with primers (Table S4) according to protocols adapted from ARM-PCR. Before sequencing, PCR products in the 200-500 bp range were cut out of the gel and cleaned up using the QIAquick gel extraction kit. Regarding the original processing steps: Trimmomatic was used to clean the reads, FLASH was used to merge the reads into complete CDR3 sequences, and MiTCR was used to assign the reads to V(D)J germline segments. Clonal diversity was calculated as the inverse Simpson's index using VDJtools. A read counted as productive if the sequence was in-frame and lacked a premature stop codon. Using fastp at Q25 and MiXCR, TCRdb reprocessed the public reads and kept productive beta chains. Merged by CDR3 protein, the rows form single entries marked with the most common genes and DNA. TCRdb, rather than the study authors, made the V and J calls. For this sample the table gives about 93,000 distinct CDR3 sequences, of which about 70% were detected only once. Clones ranked in the top ten supply about 16% of the sample.

Broad study findings and their caveats: Significantly higher TCR diversity (inverse Simpson) was observed in tumor tissue than in normal lung tissue (around 450 vs 150, P = 0.0075, Mann-Whitney U test). The methods do not name the sequencing platform or mention unique molecular identifiers. TCR diversity was significantly higher in younger patients, and greater tumor TCR diversity was associated with shorter overall survival and shorter disease-free survival. A significantly larger cumulative share of the repertoire was made up by the top 100 clones in normal lung than in tumor tissue. Because peripheral blood was not sequenced, blood TCRbeta repertoires in the lung cancer patients of the study were not examined. Only about 16 patients were included in the cohort, and the need for larger samples and more detailed clinical data was noted by the authors.

Bulk unsorted tissue served as the source for RNA extraction, and RNA quality was assessed using a NanoDrop ND-1000 and an Agilent 2100. The donors were newly diagnosed lung cancer patients admitted for thoracic surgery in China from August to November 2014 who had not received prior chemotherapy. Patients who had received previous radiotherapy or chemotherapy, or who had another concurrent cancer, were excluded from the study. Surgical tissue pieces of about 1-2.3 cm3 were preserved in RNAlater solution and were kept at -80 degrees C until use. The TCR originated in a man in his 60s with non-small cell lung cancer. The chain is assembled from TRBV5-1 and TRBJ1-3; TRBD1 lines up with 7 middle nucleotides. The source material was lung tumor tissue. The encoded CDR3 is CASSLAGQAFSGNTIYF. The DNA reads TGCGCCAGCAGCTTGGCCGGACAGGCGTTCTCTGGAAACACCATATATTTT. Where the CDR3 stops, the reference TRBV5-1 and TRBJ1-3 genes take over; the full variable domain is KAGVTQTPRYLIKTRGQQVTLSCSPISGHRSVSWYQQTPGQGLQFLFEYFSETQRNKGNFPGRFSGRQFSNSRSEMNVSTLELGDSALYLCASSLAGQAFSGNTIYFGEGSWLTVV.